One sample yielded the 3 T cell receptor beta chains listed below, sequenced in a study of blood T cell repertoires in COVID-19 (dated by TCRdb to the early 2020s). Library prep was done by the immunoSEQ multiplex PCR assay. What TCRdb holds here is the immuneACCESS table cut down to in-frame rearrangements. Part of the clones is not present; checked against another copy, under half of the missing clones reflect an unresolved V gene, and the others are unexplained. The sample has about 240,000 clones on record, around 87% of them singletons. About 7.1% of the sample rests with the top ten. The sequenced sample consisted of peripheral blood. The receptors were gathered from a woman in her seventies with active or convalescent COVID-19.

This clone was picked up one time. The CDR3 loop is CASSLLIPGQGVGNTIYF. The CDR3 DNA follows: TGTGCCAGCAGCCTTCTTATCCCCGGACAGGGCGTTGGAAACACCATATATTTT. The chain recombines TRBV7-8 with TRBJ1-3; 8 nucleotides line up with TRBD1. This CDR3 contains 18 residues. J lost 3 bases, V lost 5 bases, and 15 bases had no gene match. Per germline, CDR1 SGHVS and CDR2 FQNEAQ.

The chain recombines TRBV10-3 with TRBJ2-3; D perhaps matches TRBD1 (5 bases). Trimming stripped 3 bases from V and 0 bases from J, with 7 bases between. The germline CDR1 and CDR2 sequences are ENHRY and SYGVKD. The CDR3 covers 14 residues. DNA of the CDR3: TGTGCCATCAGTGAAGACAGAAGCACAGATACGCAGTATTTT. Translating gives CAISEDRSTDTQYF.

This chain links TRBV7-9 with TRBJ1-2; 8 bases align to TRBD1. Trimming cost V 4 bases and J 4 bases; bases outside gene matches: 8. CDR3 length: 15 residues. CDR1 SEHNR and CDR2 FQNEAQ come from the germline V gene (reference sequence). CDR3 sequence reads: CASSSDREGLYGYTF. The DNA of the CDR3 is TGTGCCAGCAGCTCGGACAGGGAAGGCCTCTATGGCTACACCTTC.